The 11 T cell receptor beta chains given below trace back to one sample, sequenced in a study of T cell repertoires in cytomegalovirus infection. These receptors have no known antigen. A single record per CDR3 protein comes from TCRdb applying MiXCR to the reads. The data show 100,000 or so distinct CDR3 sequences, approximately 30% seen once. The sample in question was CD8+ T cells from cultured PBMCs, obtained from culture after CMV antigen stimulation. Receptors originate from a human donor in good health (CMV status not recorded). Some clones in this sample may be carry-over from other donors' samples.

This clonotype has a handful of counts. This chain uses TRBV28 with TRBJ2-7; maybe TRBD2 (6 bases). This CDR3 has 18 residues. Trimming shortened V by 2 bases and J by 3 bases, and 23 bases separated the two germline ends. CDR1 and CDR2 (germline): MDHEN, SYDVKM. The CDR3, as DNA: TGTGCCAGCAGTTTAGGGCTAGGAGGGAGCCACACCTTCTACGAGCAGTACTTC. As protein: CASSLGLGGSHTFYEQYF.

This rearrangement joins TRBV15 to TRBJ1-2, with 9 bases lining up with TRBD1. The length of the CDR3 is 14 residues. V gave up 3 bases and J gave up 8 bases; unmatched junction bases: 7. Germline V gene data show CDR1 as LNHNV and CDR2 as YYDKDF (reference sequence). The CDR3 spells CATSRGQGSAGYTF. The DNA for the CDR3 is TGTGCCACCAGCAGGGGACAGGGCTCTGCGGGCTACACCTTC.

The V call is TRBV7-9, the J call TRBJ1-5, with a possible D match to TRBD1 (5 bases). Germline CDR1 is SEHNR and CDR2 is FQNEAQ (reference sequence). V was trimmed by 5 bases and J by 11 bases, leaving 16 bases between them. The CDR3 consists of 13 residues. The CDR3 DNA reads TGTGCCAGCAGCCCCTCCCTAGGGGAGGCCCAGCATTTT. Translation gives CASSPSLGEAQHF. Complete variable domain (other parts from reference TRBV7-9 and TRBJ1-5): DTGVSQNPRHKITKRGQNVTFRCDPISEHNRLYWYRQTLGQGPEFLTYFQNEAQLEKSRLLSDRFSAERPKGSFSTLEIQRTEQGDSAMYLCASSPSLGEAQHFGDGTRLSIL.

The sample holds many counts of this clonotype. The CDR3 loop reads CASSLVGLQQETQYF. DNA of the CDR3: TGTGCCAGCAGCTTAGTGGGTTTACAGCAAGAGACCCAGTACTTC. The rearrangement uses TRBV7-6 and TRBJ2-5; no clear D gene. Germline V gives CDR1 SGHVS, CDR2 FNYEAQ. CDR3 length: 15 amino acids. V lost 1 base to trimming and J lost 2 bases, with 11 bases between them.

This chain joins TRBV6-4 and TRBJ1-5; D unclear. The CDR3 loop spans 14 amino acids. Germline V gene sequence: CDR1 MRHNA, CDR2 SNTAGT. V gave up 3 bases and J gave up 3 bases, with 9 bases separating them. CDR3 coding DNA: TGTGCCAGCAGTGAACGAGGGTCCAATCAGCCCCAGCATTTT. It encodes CASSERGSNQPQHF.

The chain carries TRBV12-3 or TRBV12-4 and TRBJ2-7; TRBD2 agrees at 10 bases. This CDR3 region has 17 residues. The V and J ends lost 3 bases and 5 bases, in that order; junction bases with no gene match: 13. CDR3 DNA: TGTGCCAGCAGTTTCCTAGCGGGGGAATCCCTTGGGGACGAGCAGTACTTC. Protein product: CASSFLAGESLGDEQYF.

The DNA for the CDR3 is TGTGCCAGCACCCCGGGGGAGGGGACCGCTGGCAATGAGCAGTTCTTC. This codes for CASTPGEGTAGNEQFF. The chain is built from TRBV11-2 and TRBJ2-1; 7 bases map to TRBD2. V gave up 7 bases and J gave up 6 bases; unmatched junction bases: 15. Germline V gives CDR1 SGHAT, CDR2 FQNNGV. CDR3 length: 16 residues.

V is TRBV7-2 and J is TRBJ1-1; D not certain. Trimming cost V 1 base and J 8 bases, with 11 bases left between them. Germline V gene lookup returns CDR1 SGHTA and CDR2 FQGNSA. The CDR3 contains 13 residues. The CDR3 spells CASSLETGLEAFF. The CDR3 region has the DNA TGTGCCAGCAGCTTAGAAACCGGACTAGAAGCTTTCTTT.

This chain links TRBV7-2 with TRBJ2-4; 9 bases line up with TRBD2. Germline V gene lookup returns CDR1 SGHTA and CDR2 FQGNSA. CDR3 size: 17 residues. Losses at the gene ends were 5 bases for V and 8 bases for J; bases not matched to a gene: 16. The CDR3 DNA reads as TGTGCCAGCAGCCCCTGGAGGGCGGGGGGGCCCCGGGACATTCAGTACTTC. Its protein is CASSPWRAGGPRDIQYF.

This clonotype appeared a few times. The chain uses TRBV27 and TRBJ1-2; maybe TRBD1 (6 bases). This CDR3 is built from 12 residues. Between the trimmed V and J ends, which lost 5 bases and 6 bases, there was a span of 10 bases. Germline V lookup: CDR1 MNHEY, CDR2 SMNVEV (reference sequence). The DNA of the CDR3 is TGTGCCAGCAGTACCACAGGGAATGGCTACACCTTC. Its protein product is CASSTTGNGYTF.

This clonotype was seen only a few times. This rearrangement joins TRBV19 to TRBJ1-2; possibly TRBD1 for D (6 bases). Trimming took off 3 bases at V and 11 bases at J, with 13 bases between the two ends. From germline, CDR1 is LNHDA and CDR2 SQIVND (reference sequence). CDR3 length: 12 residues. The CDR3 loop reads CASSITGIEYTF. In DNA, the CDR3 is TGTGCCAGTAGTATCACAGGGATTGAGTACACCTTC.